These 32 T cell receptor beta chains were sequenced from one sample in a study of T cells in Graves' hyperthyroidism and ophthalmopathy. Researchers took RNA transcripts and amplified the TCR beta CDR3 regions from them. First-round RT-PCR with HTBI primers amplified the TCR CDR3 region. TCRdb re-derived calls from the multiplex PCR reads in MiXCR, one entry per CDR3 protein. Seen here are 450,000 to 650,000 distinct CDR3 sequences, roughly a sixth observed once, and the top ten hold 15% to 20%. The sequenced sample consisted of blood. These receptors originate from a woman younger than 30 with Graves' ophthalmopathy.

This clonotype was seen many times. Written as DNA, the CDR3 is TGTGCCAGCAGGATCCTTATACCAGGGGGACGGGGTAATTCACCCCTCCACTTT. The encoded protein is CASRILIPGGRGNSPLHF. This rearrangement joins TRBV28 to TRBJ1-6; 7 bases align to TRBD1. CDR1 and CDR2 (germline): MDHEN, SYDVKM. The CDR3 runs 18 residues. The trim removed 6 bases at V and 6 bases at J, leaving 17 bases unmatched.

This clonotype was counted at least ten times. V and J are TRBV20-1 and TRBJ2-7; 7 bases align to TRBD2. Trimming removed 6 bases from V and 2 bases from J; junction bases left unmatched: 10. The length of the CDR3 is 14 residues. CDR1 is DFQATT and CDR2 is SNEGSKA in the germline V gene (reference sequence). This chain's CDR3 is CSAEPQRGTYEQYF. The CDR3 nucleotides read TGCAGTGCCGAACCGCAGCGGGGTACCTACGAGCAGTACTTC.

This clonotype was seen many times. V gene TRBV7-2 combines with J gene TRBJ1-6; possibly TRBD1 for D (5 bases). Trimming pared 3 bases from V and 6 bases from J, leaving 9 bases between. CDR1 and CDR2 from the germline V gene are SGHTA and FQGNSA. The CDR3 runs 14 residues. CDR3 nucleotides: TGTGCCAGCAGCTTCGGCAGGGCTAATTCACCCCTCCACTTT. This codes for CASSFGRANSPLHF.

This clonotype was picked up a small number of times. The chain recombines TRBV15 with TRBJ1-2; 8 positions agree with TRBD1. The CDR3 covers 13 residues. V was clipped by 1 base and J by 8 bases; unmatched bases: 3. Germline lookup yields CDR1 LNHNV and CDR2 YYDKDF (reference sequence). The CDR3 loop reads CATSRGTGQGYTF. In DNA form, the CDR3 reads TGTGCCACCAGCAGAGGGACAGGGCAAGGCTACACCTTC.

J is TRBJ2-7 and V is TRBV25-1; 8 nucleotides match TRBD1. Per the germline V gene, CDR1 is MGHDK and CDR2 is SYGVNS. CDR3 length equals 16 residues. V lost 9 bases, J lost 2 bases, and 15 bases stayed unmatched. The CDR3 loop is CASAPSSGGQTYEQYF. CDR3 coding DNA: TGTGCCAGTGCTCCTTCGTCAGGGGGCCAGACCTACGAGCAGTACTTC.

This clonotype was recorded a few times. The rearrangement joins TRBV20-1 to TRBJ2-7, with D perhaps TRBD2 (6 bases). Germline V lookup: CDR1 DFQATT, CDR2 SNEGSKA (reference sequence). V gave up 6 bases and J gave up 0 bases, with 9 bases separating them. The CDR3 length is 12 residues. The CDR3 sequence is CSARDFSYEQYF. The CDR3 DNA reads as TGCAGTGCCAGGGACTTCTCCTACGAGCAGTACTTC.

Only a few counts were recorded for this clonotype. The chain is built from TRBV18 and TRBJ1-1, with 10 bases identical to TRBD1. Per the germline V gene, CDR1 is KGHSH and CDR2 is LQKENI. CDR3 length: 18 residues. Germline trimming cut 5 bases from V and 0 bases from J; bases unmatched to any gene: 12. The CDR3 nucleotides read TGTGCCAGCTCAGGAATTCCGGGACAGGGGTCAATGAACACTGAAGCTTTCTTT. It translates to CASSGIPGQGSMNTEAFF. The variable domain in full, with the rest retrieved from reference TRBV18 and TRBJ1-1, is NAGVMQNPRHLVRRRGQEARLRCSPMKGHSHVYWYRQLPEEGLKFMVYLQKENIIDESGMPKERFSAEFPKEGPSILRIQQVVRGDSAAYFCASSGIPGQGSMNTEAFFGQGTRLTVV.

This clonotype was observed a handful of times. V usage is TRBV7-6 and J usage is TRBJ2-3; D is undetermined. Germline V CDR1 and CDR2: SGHVS, FNYEAQ. Trimming removed 6 bases at V and 1 base at J, with 8 bases between. The CDR3 runs 13 residues. The CDR3 nucleotides are TGTGCCAGCAGACAAGACGGCACAGATACGCAGTATTTT. Its translation is CASRQDGTDTQYF.

This sequence joins TRBV10-3 and TRBJ2-1; no clear D. Trimming cost V 6 bases and J 10 bases, with 10 bases left between them. The V gene's germline CDR1 is ENHRY and CDR2 SYGVKD. The CDR3 is made up of 11 amino acids. The CDR3 nucleotides are TGTGCCATCAGGGAGAGCCGCGAGCAGTTCTTC. Its protein product is CAIRESREQFF.

This chain uses TRBV6-2 or TRBV6-3 with TRBJ2-6, with unresolved D. The CDR3 extends over 12 amino acids. Trimming took 10 bases from V and 2 from J, leaving 6 bases between them. CDR1 is MNHEY, CDR2 SVGEGT, per germline. CDR3 bases: TGTGCCACTACGACTGGGGCCAACGTCCTGACTTTC. It encodes CATTTGANVLTF.

This clonotype came up a few times. Being one base from a much bigger clone, this may be a read error. V gene TRBV7-8 combines with J gene TRBJ2-7, with TRBD2 matching 7 bases. Germline V lookup: CDR1 SGHVS, CDR2 FQNEAQ. The CDR3 is made up of 15 amino acids. V lost 5 bases to trimming and J lost 3 bases; unmatched junction nucleotides: 10. The CDR3 DNA reads as TGTGCCAGCAGCCCTGGGGCTAGCGGAGTCTACGAGCAGTACTTC. This translates into CASSPGASGVYEQYF.

This clonotype occurred many times. J is TRBJ2-5 and V is TRBV24-1; 8 bases match TRBD1. In germline, CDR1 is KGHDR, CDR2 SFDVKD. V was pared by 4 bases and J by 7 bases, with 4 bases of the junction left unmatched. The CDR3 is made up of 13 amino acids. CDR3 region: CATSDEDRGTQYF. The CDR3 nucleotides read TGTGCCACCAGTGACGAAGACAGGGGGACCCAGTACTTC.

The rearrangement links TRBV6-5 to TRBJ2-7; 10 bases map to TRBD2. Germline-derived CDR1 and CDR2 are MNHEY and SVGAGI. This CDR3 has 17 amino acids. V lost 7 bases, J lost 4 bases, and 16 bases stayed unmatched. The DNA for the CDR3 is TGTGCCAGCACCAACGGGGTAGCGGGAGGTAACCCGTACGAGCAGTACTTC. Translating it yields CASTNGVAGGNPYEQYF.

The chain uses TRBV10-3 and TRBJ2-5; D is perhaps TRBD2 (6 bases). The CDR3 runs 15 residues. Germline CDR1 reads ENHRY; CDR2 reads SYGVKD. Trimming stripped 0 bases from V and 5 bases from J, with 13 bases between. The CDR3 DNA reads as TGTGCCATCAGTGAGTCGACCAACGGAGGGGAGACCCAGTACTTC. It yields the protein CAISESTNGGETQYF.

This clonotype was observed a handful of times. The V gene is TRBV9, the J gene TRBJ2-1, with 8 bases aligning to TRBD1. J gave up 8 bases and V 0 bases, and 13 bases lay outside the gene matches. This CDR3 is built from 17 residues. Per the germline V gene, CDR1 is SGDLS and CDR2 is YYNGEE. CDR3 amino acids: CASSVGLRQGSLDEQFF. In DNA, the CDR3 is TGTGCCAGCAGCGTAGGCCTGAGACAGGGGTCCCTAGATGAGCAGTTCTTC.

This clonotype was observed at least ten times. This chain links TRBV20-1 with TRBJ2-7; 8 positions match TRBD2. V trimming: 5 bases; J trimming: 5 bases; junction bases outside the gene matches: 11. This CDR3 is built from 14 residues. Germline V gene lookup returns CDR1 DFQATT and CDR2 SNEGSKA (reference sequence). CDR3 protein: CSAVSGSEVNEQYF. The DNA of the CDR3 is TGCAGTGCTGTCAGCGGGAGTGAAGTGAACGAGCAGTACTTC.

This clonotype was observed many times. The J gene is TRBJ1-1, the V gene TRBV28; no definite D call. The CDR3 totals 18 residues. With 0 bases removed from V and 0 bases from J, the gap between germline ends came to 17 bases. Germline loops: CDR1 MDHEN, CDR2 SYDVKM. The CDR3: CASSLWTFAPRMNTEAFF. The CDR3 bases are TGTGCCAGCAGTTTATGGACGTTCGCCCCCCGGATGAACACTGAAGCTTTCTTT.

A few counts support this clonotype. The chain employs TRBV6-2 or TRBV6-3 and TRBJ2-1; TRBD2 matches at 10 bases. The CDR3 has 14 amino acids. The germline gives CDR1 MNHEY, CDR2 SVGEGT. The V gene end was trimmed by 8 bases and the J gene end by 7 bases; junction bases not matched to a gene: 8. CDR3 in amino acids: CASRRSGRENEQFF. In nucleotides, the CDR3 is TGTGCCAGCCGGCGGAGCGGGAGGGAGAATGAGCAGTTCTTC.

The chain employs TRBV19 and TRBJ1-5; a possible D gene is TRBD1 (6 bases). The V end lost 5 bases, the J end lost 6 bases, and 17 bases lay between the germline ends. This CDR3 is 15 amino acids long. Germline V gives CDR1 LNHDA, CDR2 SQIVND (reference sequence). The CDR3 DNA is TGTGCCAGTAGTGGGGGCACAGGGTATACTCAGCCCCAGCATTTT. It encodes CASSGGTGYTQPQHF.

This clonotype was counted many times. The chain is built from TRBV5-1 and TRBJ1-4; a weak D match, TRBD1 (6 bases). CDR3 length: 16 amino acids. Germline CDR1 and CDR2: SGHRS and YFSETQ. V was clipped by 0 bases and J by 8 bases, with 17 bases between them. CDR3 loop: CASSLGTAGDGEKLFF. In DNA form, the CDR3 reads TGCGCCAGCAGCTTGGGGACCGCAGGGGATGGAGAAAAACTGTTTTTT.

The chain employs TRBV29-1 and TRBJ1-2, with D tentatively TRBD1 (5 bases). The V gene lost 4 bases and the J gene lost 5 bases, with 14 bases spanning the gap. The CDR3 length is 13 residues. Germline V gene lookup returns CDR1 SQVTM and CDR2 ANQGSEA. The CDR3 spells CSVGWTPDYGYTF. CDR3 bases: TGCAGCGTTGGGTGGACACCAGATTATGGCTACACCTTC.

The chain joins TRBV19 to TRBJ1-2; possibly TRBD1 for D (5 bases). The CDR3 is 13 residues long. Trimming stripped 3 bases from V and 2 bases from J, with 7 bases between. CDR1 is LNHDA and CDR2 is SQIVND in the germline V gene (reference sequence). The CDR3 protein is CASSIDRNYGYTF. CDR3 nucleotide sequence: TGTGCCAGTAGTATCGACAGAAACTATGGCTACACCTTC.

V usage is TRBV5-5 and J usage is TRBJ2-1; D gene unclear. V shed 4 bases and J shed 4 bases, with 15 bases lying between them. This CDR3 comprises 15 residues. Germline V gene data show CDR1 as SGHKS and CDR2 as YYEKEE (reference sequence). In nucleotides, the CDR3 is TGTGCCAGCAGCCCCGATGGTCGCGAGTACAATGAGCAGTTCTTC. Amino acids: CASSPDGREYNEQFF.

This clonotype was seen more than once but under ten times. A much larger clone lies one base from this, so it may be a read error. Because it lacks the conserved phenylalanine or tryptophan at the end, this CDR3 is likely a read error. The chain has TRBV28 and TRBJ1-2, with TRBD1 matching 9 bases. This CDR3 has 17 residues. Germline CDR1 MDHEN, CDR2 SYDVKM. Trimming at V came to 1 base and at J to 4 bases, leaving 10 bases not matched to a gene. CDR3 amino acids: CASSLFTGGHDAYGYTL. The DNA for the CDR3 is TGTGCCAGCAGTTTATTTACAGGGGGCCACGACGCCTATGGCTACACCCTC.

The chain uses TRBV6-2 or TRBV6-3 and TRBJ2-5, with unresolved D. This CDR3 contains 14 residues. Germline CDR1 is MNHEY and CDR2 is SVGEGT. The V gene lost 5 bases and the J gene lost 2 bases, with 12 bases spanning the gap. CDR3 bases: TGTGCCAGCAGTGGTTATGGGGTTCAAGAGACCCAGTACTTC. Encoded protein: CASSGYGVQETQYF.

The sample holds one count of this clonotype. The V and J genes are TRBV7-3 and TRBJ2-3; 9 nucleotides line up with TRBD2. Germline V gene lookup returns CDR1 SGHTA and CDR2 FQGTGA. With 0 bases clipped from V and 1 base from J, the junction kept 2 bases outside the gene matches. CDR3 size: 16 residues. Written as DNA, the CDR3 is TGTGCCAGCAGCTTAACTAGCGGGAGAGGCACAGATACGCAGTATTTT. It specifies CASSLTSGRGTDTQYF.

This chain joins TRBV5-6 and TRBJ1-6, with no clear D. CDR1 is SGHDT and CDR2 is YYEEEE in the germline V gene. Trimming cost V 1 base and J 4 bases, with 18 bases left between them. The CDR3 runs to 18 residues. As DNA, the CDR3 is TGTGCCAGCAGCTTGATGCACACCGCTCATGAGTATAATTCACCCCTCCACTTT. Protein sequence: CASSLMHTAHEYNSPLHF.

This clonotype was counted at least ten times. V gene TRBV5-1 combines with J gene TRBJ2-1, with 9 bases identical to TRBD1. The CDR3 consists of 14 residues. V was pared by 0 bases and J by 7 bases, with 2 bases of the junction left unmatched. CDR1 and CDR2 from the germline V gene are SGHRS and YFSETQ. The CDR3 nucleotides are TGCGCCAGCAGCTTGGCGGACAGGGGAAATGAGCAGTTCTTC. Its translation: CASSLADRGNEQFF.

Notes on this clonotype: A much bigger clone sits one base away, suggesting this may be a read error. The chain combines TRBV3-1 with TRBJ2-7; D unclear. This CDR3 region has 15 residues. The V gene's germline CDR1 is LGHDT and CDR2 YNNKEL (reference sequence). The CDR3 here is CASNQDRLWAYEQYF. CDR3 sequence (DNA): TGTGCCAGCAACCAAGATAGACTGTGGGCCTACGAGCAGTACTTC.

There are many counts of this clonotype. The chain couples TRBV6-1 to TRBJ2-3, with 8 positions matching TRBD2. Germline CDR1 and CDR2: MNHNS and SASEGT. V dropped 6 bases and J dropped 1; count of bases not matched to a gene: 6. The CDR3 contains 15 residues. In DNA, the CDR3 is TGTGCCAGCAGAGCTAGCGGGCTCCGCACAGATACGCAGTATTTT. Translated: CASRASGLRTDTQYF.

V gene TRBV6-1 combines with J gene TRBJ2-1; D is undetermined. V lost 4 bases, J lost 0 bases, and 10 bases lay in between. The CDR3 has 15 residues. The germline V gene has CDR1 MNHNS and CDR2 SASEGT. The CDR3 DNA follows: TGTGCCAGCAGTGCGGGCTCGAGCTCCTACAATGAGCAGTTCTTC. Protein product: CASSAGSSSYNEQFF.

The chain employs TRBV13 and TRBJ2-3; D unresolved. The germline gives CDR1 PRHDT, CDR2 FYEKMQ (reference sequence). V gave up 2 bases and J gave up 4 bases, with 10 bases separating them. This CDR3 contains 14 residues. The chain's CDR3 is CASSLRLSADTQYF. The CDR3 coding sequence is TGTGCCAGCAGCTTAAGGCTGTCGGCAGATACGCAGTATTTT.